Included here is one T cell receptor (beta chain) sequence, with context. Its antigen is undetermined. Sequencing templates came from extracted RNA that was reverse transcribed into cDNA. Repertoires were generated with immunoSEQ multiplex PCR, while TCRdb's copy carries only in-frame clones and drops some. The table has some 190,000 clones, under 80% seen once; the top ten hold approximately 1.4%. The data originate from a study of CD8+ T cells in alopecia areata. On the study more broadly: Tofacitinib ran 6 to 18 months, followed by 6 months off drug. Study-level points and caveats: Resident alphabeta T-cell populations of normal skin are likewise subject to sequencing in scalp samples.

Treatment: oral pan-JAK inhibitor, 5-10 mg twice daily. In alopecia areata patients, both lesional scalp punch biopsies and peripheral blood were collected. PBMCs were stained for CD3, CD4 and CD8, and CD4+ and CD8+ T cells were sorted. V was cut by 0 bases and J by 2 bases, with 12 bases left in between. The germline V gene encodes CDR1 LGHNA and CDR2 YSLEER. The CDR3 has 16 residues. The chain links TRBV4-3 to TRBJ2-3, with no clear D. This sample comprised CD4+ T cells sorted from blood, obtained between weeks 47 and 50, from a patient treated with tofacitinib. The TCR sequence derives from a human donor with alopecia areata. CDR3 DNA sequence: TGCGCCAGCAGCCAAGACGGCTCAAGGGACACAGATACGCAGTATTTT. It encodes CASSQDGSRDTDTQYF.